The source of this TCR beta chain is a study of regulatory T cells in long-lasting Graves disease. Across the whole study: Persistent cases were those of Graves' disease that involved over 5 years of antithyroid drugs with positive TSH receptor antibodies.

Building of the TCR beta libraries involved iRepertoire HTBI primers and Arm-PCR of CDR3 regions. MiXCR was run by TCRdb on the multiplex PCR reads, yielding one entry per CDR3 protein. Here the sample spans a few hundred thousand distinct CDR3 sequences, roughly 23% being singletons. V gave up 3 bases and J gave up 13 bases; unmatched junction bases: 7. The CDR3 totals 12 residues. Germline V gene data show CDR1 as SGHRS and CDR2 as YFSETQ. Time point reported: persistent/refractory GD, antithyroid drugs over 5 years with positive TRAb. The TCR library was made from RNA that had been extracted from PBMCs in TRIzol. An endocrinology department in Xi'an, China, supplied the patients. Collection of peripheral blood (approximately 9 milliliters) was done using EDTA tubes.

The chain uses TRBV5-1 and TRBJ2-4, with 7 bases that match TRBD1. The clonotype was recovered from a woman aged 40 to 50 with Graves disease. This material consisted of peripheral blood mononuclear cells (PBMCs), taken when the disease was refractory, from a patient treated with antithyroid drugs. CDR3 in amino acids: CASSSRDSIQYF. The CDR3 DNA reads TGCGCCAGCAGCTCAAGGGACAGCATACAGTACTTC. Full variable domain (remainder filled in from reference TRBV5-1 and TRBJ2-4): KAGVTQTPRYLIKTRGQQVTLSCSPISGHRSVSWYQQTPGQGLQFLFEYFSETQRNKGNFPGRFSGRQFSNSRSEMNVSTLELGDSALYLCASSSRDSIQYFGAGTRLSVL.